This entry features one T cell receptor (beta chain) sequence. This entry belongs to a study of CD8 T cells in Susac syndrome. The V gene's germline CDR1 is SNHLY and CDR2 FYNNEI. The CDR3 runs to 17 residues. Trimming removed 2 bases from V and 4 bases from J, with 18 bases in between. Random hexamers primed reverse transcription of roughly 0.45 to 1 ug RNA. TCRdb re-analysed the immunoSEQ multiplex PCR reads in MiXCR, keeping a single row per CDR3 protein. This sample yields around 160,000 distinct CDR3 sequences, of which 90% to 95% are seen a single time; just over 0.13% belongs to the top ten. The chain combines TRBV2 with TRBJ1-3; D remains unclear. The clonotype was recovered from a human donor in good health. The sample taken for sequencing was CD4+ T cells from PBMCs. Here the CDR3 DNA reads TGTGCCAGCAGTGAAACAGCTACAATAGAGATCGGAAACACCATATATTTT. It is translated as CASSETATIEIGNTIYF.